The clone carrying this T cell receptor beta chain was recorded many times. What it binds is unknown. The entry originates in a study of human T cells and chemical hapten exposure. Study details: TCR yield per sample varied, mainly due to pooled library volumes. Study outcomes and limitations: No alteration of TCRs above 1 in 1000 frequency was seen with DPC sensitization.

Time point given: healthy volunteer bleed at 2 weeks. Unfractionated whole blood yielded the extracted total RNA. The CDR3 contains 13 residues. Germline CDR1 reads GTSNPN; CDR2 reads SVGIG (reference sequence). V shed 0 bases and J shed 5 bases, with 10 bases lying between them. In the library, unique molecular identifiers were attached to individual cDNA molecules. Original handling: Per sample, the median was approximately 96,000 TCRs, with values from 23,224 to 690,600. TCRdb processed the RACE reads anew with MiXCR; each CDR3 protein has one entry. V and J calls and clone size were set by TCRdb, not the authors. The table lists about 50,000 distinct CDR3 sequences, 3.5% to 4.5% of them singletons, with 1.5% to 2% in the top ten.

The TCR was taken from a female donor in good health. Some clones in this sample may be carry-over from other donors' samples. Sequences were obtained from whole blood. The J gene is TRBJ2-5, the V gene TRBV30, with D possibly TRBD1 on 6 matching bases. Here the CDR3 DNA reads TGTGCCTGGAGTGTACTCCAGGGGGAGACCCAGTACTTC. This translates into CAWSVLQGETQYF.